The TCR beta chain under discussion was sequenced for a study of control samples from healthy donors and cancer patients. The ends lost 0 bases at V and 4 bases at J; junction bases unmatched: 7. The length of the CDR3 is 18 residues. Per the germline V gene, CDR1 is SGHRS and CDR2 is YFSETQ. Sequenced by immunoSEQ multiplex PCR; TCRdb stores in-frame clones only, minus some. The sample has 120,000 or so clones, about nine tenths seen once. This TCR was recovered from a man aged 35 to 55 in good health. J is TRBJ2-2 and V is TRBV5-1; 12 bases line up with TRBD2. What was sequenced was blood. The CDR3 nucleotides read TGCGCCAGCAGCTTGGGACTAGCGGGGGCTCCGGGCACCGGGGAGCTGTTTTTT. It yields the protein CASSLGLAGAPGTGELFF.